A single sample gave rise to the 19 T cell receptor beta chains below, sequenced in a study of T cell responses to AZD1222 COVID-19 vaccine. Sequenced by immunoSEQ multiplex PCR; TCRdb stores in-frame clones only, minus some. The sample lists about 150,000 clones, under 95% seen once, with about 9% in the top ten. The sample in question was peripheral blood, obtained on day 0 of AZD1222 vaccination. All receptors derive from an adult in good health.

This rearrangement joins TRBV5-1 to TRBJ2-1, with 10 bases aligning to TRBD1. Germline assignment: CDR1 SGHRS and CDR2 YFSETQ. The CDR3 is made up of 17 amino acids. V shed 4 bases, J shed 9 bases, and the junction held 16 bases outside the gene matches. The CDR3 protein is CASSTTPPGQGTGEQFF. In nucleotides, the CDR3 is TGCGCCAGCAGCACTACACCCCCGGGACAGGGGACGGGTGAGCAGTTCTTC.

V usage is TRBV5-4 and J usage is TRBJ1-1; the match to TRBD1 covers 10 bases. J gave up 4 bases and V 2 bases, and 5 bases lay outside the gene matches. This CDR3 is 15 amino acids long. The germline V gene encodes CDR1 SGHNT and CDR2 YYREEE (reference sequence). The CDR3 DNA sequence: TGTGCCAGCAGCTTTAGGGACAGGGGAGTCACTGAAGCTTTCTTT. Its translation is CASSFRDRGVTEAFF.

The DNA for the CDR3 is TGTGCCAGCAGCCAGTGGGTCGGGGAGGCCAATTCACCCCTCCACTTT. Its protein is CASSQWVGEANSPLHF. The chain links TRBV3-1 (or the pseudogene TRBV3-2) to TRBJ1-6; D call uncertain. The CDR3 is made up of 16 amino acids. Germline V CDR1 and CDR2: LGHDT, YNNKEL (reference sequence). V was cut by 3 bases and J by 7 bases, with 16 bases left in between.

The chain employs TRBV6-5 and TRBJ2-5; weak D call: TRBD1 (6 bases). Germline CDR1 MNHEY, CDR2 SVGAGI. V lost 6 bases and J 2 bases, leaving 10 bases between the germline ends. The CDR3 runs 13 residues. The CDR3 reads CASRRTVQETQYF. The CDR3 region has the DNA TGTGCCAGCAGAAGGACAGTTCAAGAGACCCAGTACTTC.

This chain joins TRBV5-1 and TRBJ2-3; 8 nucleotides line up with TRBD1. Trimming cost V 1 base and J 3 bases; bases outside gene matches: 7. CDR3 length: 16 residues. CDR1 is SGHRS and CDR2 is YFSETQ in the germline V gene. The CDR3 DNA is TGCGCCAGCAGCTTGAGGGGGACAGGAGGAACAGATACGCAGTATTTT. Translating gives CASSLRGTGGTDTQYF.

This rearrangement joins TRBV6-1 to TRBJ2-5, with D tentatively TRBD1 (5 bases). Germline lookup yields CDR1 MNHNS and CDR2 SASEGT. The V end was cut by 3 bases, the J end by 2 bases, with 16 bases between. This CDR3 is 16 amino acids long. The CDR3 region has the DNA TGTGCCAGCAGTGACCTAACAGGCGTGGGGCAAGAGACCCAGTACTTC. It specifies CASSDLTGVGQETQYF.

CDR3 sequence: CASSLTLISTDTQYF. CDR3 sequence (DNA): TGTGCCAGCAGCTTGACGTTAATTAGCACAGATACGCAGTATTTT. This chain joins TRBV5-8 and TRBJ2-3; no clear D. CDR1 is SGHTS, CDR2 YDEGEE, per germline. The V end was cut by 1 base, the J end by 0 bases, with 9 bases between. CDR3 length equals 15 residues.

J is TRBJ2-5 and V is TRBV6-2 or TRBV6-3, with 12 nucleotides matching TRBD2. The CDR3 totals 21 residues. The V gene end was trimmed by 3 bases and the J gene end by 1 base; junction bases not matched to a gene: 18. Germline loops: CDR1 MNHEY, CDR2 SVGEGT. CDR3 in amino acids: CASSYGMYAVTSGGRQETQYF. The CDR3 DNA sequence: TGTGCCAGCAGTTATGGAATGTATGCTGTGACTAGCGGGGGCCGCCAAGAGACCCAGTACTTC.

This sequence joins TRBV5-1 and TRBJ2-7; a possible D gene is TRBD1 (6 bases). The CDR3 has 16 amino acids. Trimming pared 3 bases from V and 7 bases from J, leaving 23 bases between. Germline CDR1 SGHRS, CDR2 YFSETQ. As DNA, the CDR3 is TGCGCCAGCAGCTGGGGACGCAGGGGCCAACTTATAGAGCAGTACTTC. It encodes CASSWGRRGQLIEQYF.

This chain joins TRBV5-1 and TRBJ2-5, with D possibly called TRBD1 or TRBD2 (7 bases each). Germline V gene sequence: CDR1 SGHRS, CDR2 YFSETQ. There are 15 residues in the CDR3. Trimming stripped 3 bases from V and 4 bases from J, with 16 bases between. CDR3 bases: TGCGCCAGCAGCTCCAACCAGGGGGGGGGAGAGACCCAGTACTTC. Residues: CASSSNQGGGETQYF.

The V and J genes are TRBV19 and TRBJ2-1, with TRBD2 identical over 14 bases. The CDR3 totals 16 residues. The V and J ends lost 4 bases and 5 bases, in that order; junction bases with no gene match: 4. The germline V gene has CDR1 LNHDA and CDR2 SQIVND (reference sequence). The CDR3 here is CASSRLAGGWNNEQFF. The CDR3 DNA is TGTGCCAGTAGTAGACTAGCGGGGGGGTGGAACAATGAGCAGTTCTTC.

This clone was seen more than once but under ten times. V and J are TRBV6-6 and TRBJ2-5, with 8 bases lining up with TRBD1. V lost 8 bases, J lost 2 bases, and 10 bases stayed unmatched. The CDR3 contains 15 residues. In germline, CDR1 is MNHNY, CDR2 SVGAGI (reference sequence). This CDR3 reads CASWPGQDLQETQYF. The CDR3 DNA reads as TGTGCCAGCTGGCCGGGACAGGACTTACAAGAGACCCAGTACTTC.

As DNA, the CDR3 is TGTGCCAGCTCACCATTCCAGGGCGAAGCTTTCTTT. Its protein product is CASSPFQGEAFF. The chain joins TRBV18 to TRBJ1-1; D possibly corresponds to TRBD1 (5 bases). Germline CDR1 is KGHSH and CDR2 is LQKENI. The CDR3 runs to 12 residues. The germline V and J ends were trimmed by 2 bases and 8 bases, with 9 bases remaining between them.

This sequence joins TRBV10-3 and TRBJ1-5; 10 nucleotides align to TRBD1. The CDR3 sequence is 15 residues long. Germline CDR1 ENHRY, CDR2 SYGVKD. V lost 10 bases and J lost 5; bases outside the gene matches: 11. The CDR3 reads CATSASGTGDQPQHF. DNA for the CDR3: TGTGCCACGTCCGCCTCAGGGACAGGGGATCAGCCCCAGCATTTT.

This clone has just one count. V gene TRBV11-2 combines with J gene TRBJ1-1; D not resolved. There are 15 residues in the CDR3. V was clipped by 1 base and J by 5 bases, with 14 bases between them. Germline lookup yields CDR1 SGHAT and CDR2 FQNNGV. The CDR3 spells CASSLVAKSRTEAFF. CDR3 sequence (DNA): TGTGCCAGCAGCTTAGTGGCCAAATCGAGGACTGAAGCTTTCTTT.

In this sample, this clone turned up once. The chain is built from TRBV6-5 and TRBJ2-1; D ambiguous. CDR3 length: 11 residues. Between the trimmed V and J ends, which lost 5 bases and 7 bases, there was a span of 6 bases. Per germline, CDR1 MNHEY and CDR2 SVGAGI. This CDR3 reads CASSLLNEQFF. The CDR3 nucleotides read TGTGCCAGCAGTCTGTTAAATGAGCAGTTCTTC.

V gene TRBV5-1 combines with J gene TRBJ1-6; no firm D call. Germline values: CDR1 SGHRS, CDR2 YFSETQ. The CDR3 contains 14 residues. V lost 4 bases to trimming and J lost 8 bases, with 13 bases between them. CDR3 sequence (DNA): TGCGCCAGCAGCCTACCGGGTTTGGATTCACCCCTCCACTTT. This translates into CASSLPGLDSPLHF.

V gene TRBV7-2 combines with J gene TRBJ1-3, with 7 bases fitting TRBD1. From germline, CDR1 is SGHTA and CDR2 FQGNSA. This CDR3 is built from 18 residues. The V gene end was trimmed by 2 bases and the J gene end by 2 bases; junction bases not matched to a gene: 12. CDR3 bases: TGTGCCAGCAGCTTACGCCGACAGGGTACCGGTACTGGAAACACCATATATTTT. This sequence encodes CASSLRRQGTGTGNTIYF.

The J gene is TRBJ1-1, the V gene TRBV28, with TRBD1 identical over 7 bases. The germline V gene has CDR1 MDHEN and CDR2 SYDVKM. The J segment lost 0 bases and the V segment lost 8 bases, leaving 6 bases of the junction unmatched. The CDR3 extends over 14 amino acids. For the CDR3, the DNA is TGTGCCAGCCTGAGGGGACAGATGAACACTGAAGCTTTCTTT. It yields the protein CASLRGQMNTEAFF. The full variable domain, rest sourced from reference TRBV28 and TRBJ1-1, is DVKVTQSSRYLVKRTGEKVFLECVQDMDHENMFWYRQDPGLGLRLIYFSYDVKMKEKGDIPEGYSVSREKKERFSLILESASTNQTSMYLCASLRGQMNTEAFFGQGTRLTVV.